This passage covers 6 T cell receptor beta chains from one sample sequenced in a study of cytomegalovirus exposure and HLA in healthy donors. The PCR had 60 Vbeta and 13 Jbeta primers. TCRdb's table, derived via immunoSEQ multiplex PCR, lists solely in-frame clones and lacks some. The table includes some 190,000 clones, roughly 76% detected once. Source material: PBMCs. The receptors derive from a woman in her 30s in good health and CMV-seropositive.

Remarks on this clone: The sample has other DNA sequences that encode this CDR3 too. The rearrangement links TRBV28 to TRBJ2-5; no definite D call. Germline V gives CDR1 MDHEN, CDR2 SYDVKM. V lost 1 base, J lost 5 bases, and 5 bases lay in between. The CDR3 runs to 12 residues. The CDR3 sequence: CASSLFRETQYF. Here the CDR3 DNA reads TGTGCCAGCAGTTTATTCAGGGAGACCCAGTACTTC.

This chain links TRBV15 with TRBJ1-1; D unclear. Germline V gene lookup returns CDR1 LNHNV and CDR2 YYDKDF (reference sequence). The V end was cut by 0 bases, the J end by 2 bases, with 10 bases between. The CDR3 sequence is 15 residues long. The CDR3 region is CATSRDRSLNTEAFF. The CDR3 region has the DNA TGTGCCACCAGCAGAGATAGAAGCCTCAACACTGAAGCTTTCTTT.

This CDR3 reads CASSLAGTRGTGELFF. The CDR3 DNA reads TGCGCCAGCAGCTTGGCCGGGACTAGAGGCACCGGGGAGCTGTTTTTT. V gene TRBV5-1 combines with J gene TRBJ2-2; TRBD2 agrees at 8 bases. V shed 0 bases, J shed 4 bases, and the junction held 5 bases outside the gene matches. Germline assignment: CDR1 SGHRS and CDR2 YFSETQ. The length of the CDR3 is 16 residues.

The V gene is TRBV28, the J gene TRBJ1-2, with TRBD1 identical over 7 bases. V shed 4 bases and J 4 bases; nucleotides not matched to a gene: 3. Germline CDR1 reads MDHEN; CDR2 reads SYDVKM. The CDR3 runs to 13 residues. DNA for the CDR3: TGTGCCAGCAGTTCGGGACAGATCTATGGCTACACCTTC. Translating gives CASSSGQIYGYTF.

The rearrangement joins TRBV30 to TRBJ2-7, with D maybe TRBD1 (5 bases). Trimming took 5 bases from V and 6 from J, leaving 11 bases between them. Germline CDR1 and CDR2: GTSNPN and SVGIG (reference sequence). CDR3 length: 11 residues. The CDR3, as DNA: TGTGCCTGGTTGGCAGGGCTCGAGCAGTACTTC. Translation gives CAWLAGLEQYF. The whole variable domain, filled in from reference TRBV30 and TRBJ2-7, reads SQTIHQWPATLVQPVGSPLSLECTVEGTSNPNLYWYRQAAGRGLQLLFYSVGIGQISSEVPQNLSASRPQDRQFILSSKKLLLSDSGFYLCAWLAGLEQYFGPGTRLTVT.

This chain uses TRBV12-5 with TRBJ2-3, with 12 nucleotides matching TRBD2. This CDR3 comprises 18 residues. Germline-derived CDR1 and CDR2 are LGHNT and FRNRAP. V was pared by 1 base and J by 5 bases, with 10 bases of the junction left unmatched. CDR3 bases: TGTGCTAGTGGTTTGGGAGATACTAGCGGGAGGTCTGGAGATACGCAGTATTTT. Translated: CASGLGDTSGRSGDTQYF. Drawing the rest from reference TRBV12-5 and TRBJ2-3, the complete variable domain is DARVTQTPRHKVTEMGQEVTMRCQPILGHNTVFWYRQTMMQGLELLAYFRNRAPLDDSGMPKDRFSAEMPDATLATLKIQPSEPRDSAVYFCASGLGDTSGRSGDTQYFGPGTRLTVL.